This passage covers 8 T cell receptor beta chains from one sample sequenced in a study of identical twins. Via MiXCR, TCRdb re-called the 5' RACE reads, giving one row per CDR3 protein. The table records 450,000 or so distinct CDR3 sequences, around 20% of them present only once. Sequencing was carried out using naive T cells sorted from blood. The receptor set was obtained from a middle-aged man in good health.

In this sample, this clonotype turned up many times. The CDR3 DNA sequence: TGCAGCGTTGAAAAGACAGGGGATCAGCCCCAGCATTTT. Translated: CSVEKTGDQPQHF. The chain carries TRBV29-1 and TRBJ1-5, with TRBD1 identical over 8 bases. Germline V gene data show CDR1 as SQVTM and CDR2 as ANQGSEA. The CDR3 is 13 amino acids. V lost 2 bases and J lost 5; bases outside the gene matches: 2.

This clonotype was counted between two and nine times. The chain combines TRBV4-3 with TRBJ1-4; D is ambiguous. Per the germline V gene, CDR1 is LGHNA and CDR2 is YSLEER. This CDR3 contains 15 residues. The V gene lost 0 bases and the J gene lost 5 bases, with 10 bases spanning the gap. The CDR3 reads CASSQEWGGNEKLFF. In DNA, the CDR3 is TGCGCCAGCAGCCAAGAGTGGGGAGGGAATGAAAAACTGTTTTTT.

This clonotype was detected many times. The CDR3 nucleotides read TGTGCCAGCAAGGGAGGCGGGAGTGGTTCCTACAATGAGCAGTTCTTC. Its protein product is CASKGGGSGSYNEQFF. This chain connects TRBV4-2 to TRBJ2-1; 7 bases match TRBD2. CDR1 is LGHNA, CDR2 YNFKEQ, per germline. The trim removed 7 bases at V and 1 base at J, leaving 10 bases unmatched. The CDR3 is 16 amino acids.

This chain joins TRBV5-1 and TRBJ2-1; TRBD2 matches 8 bases. CDR1 and CDR2 from the germline V gene are SGHRS and YFSETQ. The junction had 6 bases not matched to a gene; V was cut back by 1 base and J by 6 bases. This CDR3 region has 15 residues. The CDR3 DNA reads as TGCGCCAGCAGCTTGACAGCGGGGGCCTTCAATGAGCAGTTCTTC. Protein sequence: CASSLTAGAFNEQFF. The full variable domain, in which reference TRBV5-1 and TRBJ2-1 provide the parts outside the CDR3, is KAGVTQTPRYLIKTRGQQVTLSCSPISGHRSVSWYQQTPGQGLQFLFEYFSETQRNKGNFPGRFSGRQFSNSRSEMNVSTLELGDSALYLCASSLTAGAFNEQFFGPGTRLTVL.

This chain connects TRBV5-1 to TRBJ2-7, with D uncertain. This CDR3 has 14 amino acids. Deletions cut 0 bases from V and 0 bases from J, with 7 bases between. Looked up from germline, CDR1 is SGHRS and CDR2 is YFSETQ. Here the CDR3 reads CASSLGAISYEQYF. The CDR3 DNA reads TGCGCCAGCAGCTTGGGCGCTATCTCCTACGAGCAGTACTTC.

The chain joins TRBV11-1 to TRBJ2-5, with TRBD1 matching over 7 bases. J was trimmed by 2 bases and V by 5 bases; bases with no gene match: 8. The germline V gene has CDR1 SGHAT and CDR2 FQDESV (reference sequence). CDR3 length: 15 amino acids. Here the CDR3 DNA reads TGTGCCAGCAGCCAGGTGGGACAGACACAAGAGACCCAGTACTTC. Its protein is CASSQVGQTQETQYF.

This clonotype was seen a handful of times. The rearrangement joins TRBV20-1 to TRBJ2-1, with 13 bases fitting TRBD2. The CDR3 is made up of 15 amino acids. The V gene end was trimmed by 5 bases and the J gene end by 2 bases; junction bases not matched to a gene: 3. Germline CDR1 is DFQATT and CDR2 is SNEGSKA (reference sequence). The CDR3 DNA reads as TGCAGTGCTTGGACTAGCGGGGGAACCTACAATGAGCAGTTCTTC. Protein: CSAWTSGGTYNEQFF.

This clonotype has just a few counts. The chain links TRBV4-1 to TRBJ1-4; no firm D call. Germline V gene lookup returns CDR1 MGHRA and CDR2 YSYEKL. The CDR3 covers 15 residues. Between the trimmed V and J ends, which lost 0 bases and 8 bases, there was a span of 13 bases. In nucleotides, the CDR3 is TGCGCCAGCAGCCAAGAAAAGTACAGAGGGGAAAAACTGTTTTTT. Amino acids: CASSQEKYRGEKLFF.